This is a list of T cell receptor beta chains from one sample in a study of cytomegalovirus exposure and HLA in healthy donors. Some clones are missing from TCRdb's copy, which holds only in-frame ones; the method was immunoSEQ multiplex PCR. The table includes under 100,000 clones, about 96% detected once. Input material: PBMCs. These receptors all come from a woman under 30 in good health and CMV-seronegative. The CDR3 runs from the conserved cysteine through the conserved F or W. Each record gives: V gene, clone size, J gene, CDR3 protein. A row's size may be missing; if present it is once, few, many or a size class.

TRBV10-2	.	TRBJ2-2	CASSSGQGRELFF
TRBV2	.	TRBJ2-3	CASTQEAGATDTQYF
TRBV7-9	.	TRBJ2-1	CASSLVGSYNEQFF
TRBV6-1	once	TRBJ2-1	CASSKLAGSNNEQFF
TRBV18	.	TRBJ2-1	CASSLSKAGGFPYLSEQFF
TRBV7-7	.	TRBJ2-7	CASSLGEVSEQYF
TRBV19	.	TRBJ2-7	CASSKGLAGGSYEQYF
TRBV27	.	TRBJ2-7	CASSQMTGLSYEQYF
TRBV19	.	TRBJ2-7	CASIPPHRQGPYLSYEQYF
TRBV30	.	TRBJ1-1	CAWRDYKNTEAFF
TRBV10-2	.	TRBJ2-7	CASSEGLSTYEQYF
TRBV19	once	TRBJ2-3	CASSIPGNPYTDTQYF
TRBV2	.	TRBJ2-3	CASSVTGDTDTQYF
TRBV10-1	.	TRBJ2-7	CASSAGVLAGNPYEQYF
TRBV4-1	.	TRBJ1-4	CASSQGQAEMGKLFF
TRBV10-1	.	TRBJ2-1	CASSELGLSRHNEQFF
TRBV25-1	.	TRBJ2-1	CASSKREYLNEQFF
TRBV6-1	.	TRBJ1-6	CASRERRDSPLHF
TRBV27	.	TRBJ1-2	CASSVAGVMGLGYGYTF
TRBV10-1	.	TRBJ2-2	CASSESLRANTGELFF
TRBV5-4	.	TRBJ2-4	CASSLIQGNIQYF
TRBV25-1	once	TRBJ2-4	CASSESNIQYF
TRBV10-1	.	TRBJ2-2	CASSETSLAGNTGELFF
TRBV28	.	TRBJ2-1	CASSSSGRAYNEQFF
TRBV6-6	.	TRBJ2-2	CASSRPGGQWTGELFF
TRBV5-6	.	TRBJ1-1	CASSLGGGGEAFF
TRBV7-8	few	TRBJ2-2	CASRQRQGPTGELFF
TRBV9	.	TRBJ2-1	CASSVVPSGSYEQFF
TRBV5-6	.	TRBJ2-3	CASSSFGSGPEGTDTQYF
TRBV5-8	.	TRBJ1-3	CASSLGRSLAGNTIYF
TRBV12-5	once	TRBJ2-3	CASGLGQSTDTQYF
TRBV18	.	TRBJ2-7	CASSPVGVPQYF
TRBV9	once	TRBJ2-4	CASSVGPTERNIQYF
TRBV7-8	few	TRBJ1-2	CASSLGASATYGYTF
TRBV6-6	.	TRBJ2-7	CATRARDNTYEQYF
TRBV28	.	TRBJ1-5	CASSLLNRVSNQPQHF
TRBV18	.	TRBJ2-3	CASSPISGISTDTQYF
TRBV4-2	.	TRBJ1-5	CASSQPGVDQPQHF